This entry lists 5 T cell receptor beta chains sequenced from one sample in a study of blood T cells in healthy people across ages. The second PCR ran about 6 to 12 cycles with a sample-barcoded 5' primer and J-beta primers. TCRdb ran MiXCR on the 5' RACE reads and lists one entry per CDR3 protein. The data show fewer than 2 million distinct CDR3 sequences, around 40% seen once. What was sequenced was blood. Receptor source: a human donor in good health.

This clonotype was detected only a few times. The chain carries TRBV5-1 and TRBJ2-3; weak D call: TRBD1 (5 bases). Germline loops: CDR1 SGHRS, CDR2 YFSETQ. The CDR3 spans 14 residues. Trimming took off 4 bases at V and 6 bases at J, with 15 bases between the two ends. The CDR3 DNA is TGCGCCAGCAGCCCACGCAACCCAGGGGATACGCAGTATTTT. This sequence encodes CASSPRNPGDTQYF.

The chain carries TRBV19 and TRBJ2-1, with D perhaps matching TRBD1 (5 bases). The CDR3 covers 12 residues. V gave up 5 bases and J gave up 8 bases, with 10 bases separating them. Germline CDR1 reads LNHDA; CDR2 reads SQIVND (reference sequence). The CDR3: CASSFGRDEQFF. Written as DNA, the CDR3 is TGTGCCAGTAGTTTCGGCAGGGATGAGCAGTTCTTC.

As regards this clonotype: The junction differs from germline at one of its ends, possibly a read error. V usage is TRBV15 and J usage is TRBJ1-1; D gene uncertain. The CDR3 is 16 amino acids. Germline V gene sequence: CDR1 LNHNV, CDR2 YYDKDF (reference sequence). CDR3 amino acids: CATSLGPFGMNTEAFF. CDR3 sequence (DNA): TGTGCCACCAGCCTTGGACCGTTTGGGATGAACACTGAGGCTTTCTTT.

In regard to this clonotype: The germline gene is not matched at one end of the junction; a read error may be the cause. The rearrangement links TRBV5-5 to TRBJ2-7; possibly TRBD1 for D (6 bases). CDR3 length: 15 amino acids. Per the germline V gene, CDR1 is SGHKS and CDR2 is YYEKEE (reference sequence). CDR3 sequence (DNA): TGTGCCAACAGCCCGGGACACCTAAGGGCATACGAGCAGTACTTC. Its protein product is CANSPGHLRAYEQYF.

In this sample, this clonotype turned up a few times. The chain's CDR3 is CASSHPAANSPLHF. The CDR3 coding sequence is TGCGCCAGCAGCCATCCCGCAGCTAATTCACCCCTCCACTTT. The chain combines TRBV4-3 with TRBJ1-6; D is undetermined. Germline V lookup: CDR1 LGHNA, CDR2 YSLEER. The CDR3 totals 14 residues. Between the trimmed V and J ends, which lost 3 bases and 6 bases, there was a span of 9 bases.